One T cell receptor (beta chain) is described in this entry. TCRdb analysed the RT-PCR reads with MiXCR anew, one entry per CDR3 protein. The sample lists 600,000 to 700,000 distinct CDR3 sequences, approximately 14% occurring once. Germline V gene sequence: CDR1 SGHRS, CDR2 YFSETQ. The CDR3 is 14 amino acids. Trimming removed 0 bases from V and 7 bases from J, with 13 bases in between. This sample was included in a study of response to subunit inactivated influenza vaccine. V usage is TRBV5-1 and J usage is TRBJ1-1, with D possibly TRBD1 on 6 matching bases. The input for sequencing was PBMCs from blood, taken less than 15 days before vaccination. The receptor was isolated from a man over 45 who received an inactivated influenza vaccine. CDR3 sequence: CASSLGGGQIEAFF. In nucleotides, the CDR3 is TGCGCCAGCAGCTTGGGTGGTGGACAGATTGAAGCTTTCTTT.